This is a list of T cell receptor beta chains from one sample in a study of CD4 T cells in relation to SARS-CoV-2 and coronaviruses. TCRdb's copy holds only in-frame clones and misses some; the assay was immunoSEQ multiplex PCR. The data contain around 30,000 clones, under 80% of them singletons. What these receptors recognize is not known. Sample: memory CD4+ T cells from PBMCs, cultured in vitro. The receptors derive from an adult with COVID-19. CDR3s include the opening cysteine and the closing phenylalanine or tryptophan. Each record gives: V gene, CDR3 protein.

V: TRBV2; CDR3: CASRAGSNNEQFF
V: TRBV5-1; CDR3: CASSLSLTYNEQFF
V: TRBV6-1; CDR3: CASSDRNTEAFF
V: TRBV9; CDR3: CASSTRLADYNEQFF
V: TRBV7-9; CDR3: CASSPAGETQYF
V: TRBV5-4; CDR3: CASSRDHYEQYF
V: TRBV27; CDR3: CASSPRLGSQTQYF
V: TRBV7-2; CDR3: CASSPQGNQNTEAFF
V: TRBV7-7; CDR3: CTSSLVRGSDEQYF
V: TRBV5-4; CDR3: CASSLYPRGTSQETQYF
V: TRBV6-5; CDR3: CASSLNVGSPLHF
V: TRBV19; CDR3: CASSIDGMGYEQYF
V: TRBV28; CDR3: CASSPGQDVYEQYF
V: TRBV4-3; CDR3: CASSQGTGLYNEQFF
V: TRBV6-5; CDR3: CASVGSTGELFF
V: TRBV19; CDR3: CASSIFAGDSTDTQYF
V: TRBV5-6; CDR3: CASSATLRTSGQETQYF
V: TRBV10-3; CDR3: CAIRAGLAGGGIGYNEQFF
V: TRBV28; CDR3: CASSTGLAGARETQYF
V: TRBV9; CDR3: CASSATADTEAFF
V: TRBV28; CDR3: CASKQGTDTQYF
V: TRBV12-3/TRBV12-4; CDR3: CASSLRGAHEQFF
V: TRBV2; CDR3: CASWVAGVETQYF
V: TRBV9; CDR3: CASSVSDGELFF
V: TRBV7-2; CDR3: CASSLGNEQFF
V: TRBV2; CDR3: CASSVSGQSNEQFF
V: TRBV6-1; CDR3: CASSILAGDYEQYF
V: TRBV16; CDR3: CASSHGETQYF
V: TRBV7-2; CDR3: CASSLTGGPSEQYF
V: TRBV5-1; CDR3: CASSNGVGLRAGELFF
V: TRBV7-2; CDR3: CASSQGGVSYEQYF
V: TRBV10-1; CDR3: CASSDHTGELFF
V: TRBV27; CDR3: CASSLSVYPYEQYF
V: TRBV6-5; CDR3: CASSYGVNEKLFF
V: TRBV18; CDR3: CASSPAGLNTGELFF
V: TRBV2; CDR3: CASSGQGTTEQFF
V: TRBV6-5; CDR3: CASTDRVPYEQYF
V: TRBV30; CDR3: CALISGANVLTF
V: TRBV9; CDR3: CASSPTYSNRETQYF
V: TRBV18; CDR3: CASSSTEGAGNTIYF
V: TRBV28; CDR3: CASSLFLGVGLAAKNTGELFF
V: TRBV18; CDR3: CASSPTSGGSYNEQFF
V: TRBV11-3; CDR3: CASSQGLDVDTQYF
V: TRBV7-6; CDR3: CASSLEYGSNEKLFF
V: TRBV5-1; CDR3: CASSPSGNQETQYF